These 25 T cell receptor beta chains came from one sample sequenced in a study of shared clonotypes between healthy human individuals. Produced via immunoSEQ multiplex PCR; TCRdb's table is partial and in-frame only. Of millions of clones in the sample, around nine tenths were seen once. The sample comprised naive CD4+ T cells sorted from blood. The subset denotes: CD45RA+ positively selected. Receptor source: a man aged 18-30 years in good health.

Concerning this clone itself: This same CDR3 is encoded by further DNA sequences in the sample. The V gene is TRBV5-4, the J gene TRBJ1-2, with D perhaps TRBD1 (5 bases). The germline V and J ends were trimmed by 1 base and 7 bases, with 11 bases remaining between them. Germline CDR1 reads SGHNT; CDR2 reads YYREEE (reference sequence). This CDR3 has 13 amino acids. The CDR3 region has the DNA TGTGCCAGCAGCTTGCGGCAGGGCGGTGGCTACACCTTC. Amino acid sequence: CASSLRQGGGYTF. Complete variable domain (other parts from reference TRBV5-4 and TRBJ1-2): ETGVTQSPTHLIKTRGQQVTLRCSSQSGHNTVSWYQQALGQGPQFIFQYYREEENGRGNFPPRFSGLQFPNYSSELNVNALELDDSALYLCASSLRQGGGYTFGSGTRLTVV.

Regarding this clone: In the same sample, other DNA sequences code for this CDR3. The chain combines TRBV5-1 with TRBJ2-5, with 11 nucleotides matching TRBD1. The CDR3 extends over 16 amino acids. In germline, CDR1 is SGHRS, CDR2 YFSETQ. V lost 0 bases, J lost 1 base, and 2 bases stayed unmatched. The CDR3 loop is CASSLVGTGGQETQYF. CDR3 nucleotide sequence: TGCGCCAGCAGCTTGGTGGGGACAGGGGGCCAAGAGACCCAGTACTTC. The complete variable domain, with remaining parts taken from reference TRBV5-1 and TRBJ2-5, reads KAGVTQTPRYLIKTRGQQVTLSCSPISGHRSVSWYQQTPGQGLQFLFEYFSETQRNKGNFPGRFSGRQFSNSRSEMNVSTLELGDSALYLCASSLVGTGGQETQYFGPGTRLLVL.

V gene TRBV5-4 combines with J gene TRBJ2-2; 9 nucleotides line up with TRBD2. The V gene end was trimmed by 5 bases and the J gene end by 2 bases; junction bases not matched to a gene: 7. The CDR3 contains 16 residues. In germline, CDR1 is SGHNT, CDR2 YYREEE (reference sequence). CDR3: CASSPGGRVNTGELFF. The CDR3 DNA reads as TGTGCCAGCAGTCCGGGCGGGAGGGTAAACACCGGGGAGCTGTTTTTT.

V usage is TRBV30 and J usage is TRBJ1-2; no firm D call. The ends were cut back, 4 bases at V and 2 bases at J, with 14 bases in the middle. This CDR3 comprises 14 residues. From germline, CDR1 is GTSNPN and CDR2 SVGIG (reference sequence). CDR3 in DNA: TGTGCCTGGACCACGCTCCCACCAAACTATGGCTACACCTTC. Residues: CAWTTLPPNYGYTF.

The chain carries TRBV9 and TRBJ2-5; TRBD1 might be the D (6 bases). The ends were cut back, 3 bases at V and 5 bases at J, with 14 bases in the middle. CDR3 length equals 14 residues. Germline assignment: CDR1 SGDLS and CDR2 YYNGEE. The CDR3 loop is CASSGEQGTETQYF. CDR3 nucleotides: TGTGCCAGCAGCGGAGAACAGGGAACGGAGACCCAGTACTTC.

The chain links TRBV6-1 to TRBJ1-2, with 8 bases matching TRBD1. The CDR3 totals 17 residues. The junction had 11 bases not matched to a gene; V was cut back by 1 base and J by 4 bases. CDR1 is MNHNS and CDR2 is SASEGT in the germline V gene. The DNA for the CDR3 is TGTGCCAGCAGTGAAGATGGGACAGGAGCCAGGGCCTATGGCTACACCTTC. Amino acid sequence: CASSEDGTGARAYGYTF.

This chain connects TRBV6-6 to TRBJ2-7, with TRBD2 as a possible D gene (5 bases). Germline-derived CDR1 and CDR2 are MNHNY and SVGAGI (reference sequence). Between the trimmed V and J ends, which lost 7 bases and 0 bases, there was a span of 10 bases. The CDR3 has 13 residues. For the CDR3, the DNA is TGTGCCAGCACCACCCGGGACTCCTACGAGCAGTACTTC. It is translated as CASTTRDSYEQYF.

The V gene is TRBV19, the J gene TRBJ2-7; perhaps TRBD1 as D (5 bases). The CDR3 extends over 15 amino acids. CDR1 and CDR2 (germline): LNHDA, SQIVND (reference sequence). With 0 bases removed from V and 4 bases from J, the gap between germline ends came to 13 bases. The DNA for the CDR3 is TGTGCCAGTAGTATAGACCAGGGCCGCTCTTACGAGCAGTACTTC. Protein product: CASSIDQGRSYEQYF.

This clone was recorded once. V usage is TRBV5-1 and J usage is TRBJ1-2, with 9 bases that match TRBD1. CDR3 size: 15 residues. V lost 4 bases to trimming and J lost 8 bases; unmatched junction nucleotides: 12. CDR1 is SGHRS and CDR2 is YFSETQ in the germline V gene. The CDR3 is CASSPVPQGAEGYTF. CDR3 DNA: TGCGCCAGCAGCCCAGTCCCACAGGGGGCAGAAGGCTACACCTTC. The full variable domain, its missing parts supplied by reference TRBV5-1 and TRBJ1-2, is KAGVTQTPRYLIKTRGQQVTLSCSPISGHRSVSWYQQTPGQGLQFLFEYFSETQRNKGNFPGRFSGRQFSNSRSEMNVSTLELGDSALYLCASSPVPQGAEGYTFGSGTRLTVV.

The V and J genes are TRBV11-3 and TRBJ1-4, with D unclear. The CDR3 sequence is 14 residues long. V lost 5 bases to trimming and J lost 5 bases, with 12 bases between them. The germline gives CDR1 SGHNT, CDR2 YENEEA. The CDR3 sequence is CASSRTVLNEKLFF. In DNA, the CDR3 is TGTGCCAGCAGCCGGACGGTCCTAAATGAAAAACTGTTTTTT.

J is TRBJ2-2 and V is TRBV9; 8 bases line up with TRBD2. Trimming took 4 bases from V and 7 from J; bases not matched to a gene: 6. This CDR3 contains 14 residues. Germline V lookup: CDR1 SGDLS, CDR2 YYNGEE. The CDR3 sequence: CASSFSGNGGELFF. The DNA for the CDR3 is TGTGCCAGCAGCTTTAGCGGGAACGGCGGGGAGCTGTTTTTT.

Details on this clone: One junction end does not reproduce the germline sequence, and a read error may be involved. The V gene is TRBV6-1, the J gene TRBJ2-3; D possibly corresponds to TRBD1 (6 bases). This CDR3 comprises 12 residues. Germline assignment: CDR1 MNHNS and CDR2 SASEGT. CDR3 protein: CASNERGGTQYF. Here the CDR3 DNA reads TGTGCCAGCAATGAAAGAGGGGGTACGCAGTATTTT.

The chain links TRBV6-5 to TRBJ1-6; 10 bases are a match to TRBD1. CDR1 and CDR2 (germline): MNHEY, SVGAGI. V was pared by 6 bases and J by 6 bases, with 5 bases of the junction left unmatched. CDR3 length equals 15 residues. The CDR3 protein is CASSLGTGVNSPLHF. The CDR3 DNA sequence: TGTGCCAGCAGCCTGGGGACAGGGGTTAATTCACCCCTCCACTTT.

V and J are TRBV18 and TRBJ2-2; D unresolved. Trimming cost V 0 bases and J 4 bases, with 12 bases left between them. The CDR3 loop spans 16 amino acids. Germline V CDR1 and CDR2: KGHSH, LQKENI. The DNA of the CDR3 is TGTGCCAGCTCACCACCCTCTAGTTCGGGCACCGGGGAGCTGTTTTTT. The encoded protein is CASSPPSSSGTGELFF.

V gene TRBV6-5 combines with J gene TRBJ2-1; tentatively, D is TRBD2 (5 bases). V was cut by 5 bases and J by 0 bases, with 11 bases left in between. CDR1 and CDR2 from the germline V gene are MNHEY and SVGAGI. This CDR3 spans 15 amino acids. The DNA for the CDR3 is TGTGCCAGCAGTATAGGACTGAGCTCCTACAATGAGCAGTTCTTC. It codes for CASSIGLSSYNEQFF.

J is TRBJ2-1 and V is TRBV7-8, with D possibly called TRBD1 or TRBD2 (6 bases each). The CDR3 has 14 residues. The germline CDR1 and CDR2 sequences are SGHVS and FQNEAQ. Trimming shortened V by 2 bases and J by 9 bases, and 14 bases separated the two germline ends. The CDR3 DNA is TGTGCCAGCAGCTTACTAGGGGGGCCCAGTGAGCAGTTCTTC. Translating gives CASSLLGGPSEQFF.

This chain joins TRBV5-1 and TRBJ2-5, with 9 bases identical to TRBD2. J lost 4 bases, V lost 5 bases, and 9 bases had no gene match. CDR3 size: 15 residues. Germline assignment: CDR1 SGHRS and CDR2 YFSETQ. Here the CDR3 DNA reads TGCGCCAGCAGATTTAGCGGGGGCTCGGGAGAGACCCAGTACTTC. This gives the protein CASRFSGGSGETQYF.

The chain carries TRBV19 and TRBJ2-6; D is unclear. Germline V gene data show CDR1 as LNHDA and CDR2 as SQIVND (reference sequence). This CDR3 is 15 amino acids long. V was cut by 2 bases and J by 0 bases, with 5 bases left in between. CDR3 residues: CASSIKSSGANVLTF. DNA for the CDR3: TGTGCCAGTAGTATAAAGAGCTCTGGGGCCAACGTCCTGACTTTC.

The DNA for the CDR3 is TGCGCCAGCAGCCGCGCCTCTAGCGGGAGTTCAGATACGCAGTATTTT. Amino acid sequence: CASSRASSGSSDTQYF. V is TRBV4-3 and J is TRBJ2-3; 10 positions agree with TRBD2. Looked up from germline, CDR1 is LGHNA and CDR2 is YSLEER. The CDR3 totals 16 residues. The V segment lost 4 bases and the J segment 4 bases; nucleotides outside the gene matches: 8.

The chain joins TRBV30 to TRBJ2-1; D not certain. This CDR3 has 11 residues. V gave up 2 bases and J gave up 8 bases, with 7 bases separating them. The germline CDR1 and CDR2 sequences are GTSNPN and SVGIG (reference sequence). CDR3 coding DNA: TGTGCCTGGAGTACAAGGGATGAGCAGTTCTTC. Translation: CAWSTRDEQFF.

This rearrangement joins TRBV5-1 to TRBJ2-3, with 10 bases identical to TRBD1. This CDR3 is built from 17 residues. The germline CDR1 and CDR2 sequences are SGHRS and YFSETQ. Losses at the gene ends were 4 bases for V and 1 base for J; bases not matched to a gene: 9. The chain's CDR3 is CASSRRSTGGGTDTQYF. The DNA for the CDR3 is TGCGCCAGCAGCCGACGCTCGACAGGGGGCGGCACAGATACGCAGTATTTT. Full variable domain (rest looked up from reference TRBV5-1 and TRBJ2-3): KAGVTQTPRYLIKTRGQQVTLSCSPISGHRSVSWYQQTPGQGLQFLFEYFSETQRNKGNFPGRFSGRQFSNSRSEMNVSTLELGDSALYLCASSRRSTGGGTDTQYFGPGTRLTVL.

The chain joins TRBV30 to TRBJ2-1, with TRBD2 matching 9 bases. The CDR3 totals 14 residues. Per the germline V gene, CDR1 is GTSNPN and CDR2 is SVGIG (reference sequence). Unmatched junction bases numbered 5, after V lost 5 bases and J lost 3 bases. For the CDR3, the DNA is TGTGCCTGGTGTAGCGGGAGCGACTACAATGAGCAGTTCTTC. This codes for CAWCSGSDYNEQFF.

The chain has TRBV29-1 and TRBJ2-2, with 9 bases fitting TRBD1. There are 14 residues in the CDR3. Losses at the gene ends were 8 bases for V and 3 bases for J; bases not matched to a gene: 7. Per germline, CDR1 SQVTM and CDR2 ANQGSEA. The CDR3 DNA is TGCAGCCCTAGGGACAGGGACGACACCGGGGAGCTGTTTTTT. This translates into CSPRDRDDTGELFF.

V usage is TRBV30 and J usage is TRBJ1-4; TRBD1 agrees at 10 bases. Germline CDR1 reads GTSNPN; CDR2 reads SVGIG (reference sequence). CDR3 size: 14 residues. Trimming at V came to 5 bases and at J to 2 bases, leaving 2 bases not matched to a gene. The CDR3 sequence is CAWDRGLTNEKLFF. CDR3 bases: TGTGCCTGGGACAGGGGGCTCACTAATGAAAAACTGTTTTTT.

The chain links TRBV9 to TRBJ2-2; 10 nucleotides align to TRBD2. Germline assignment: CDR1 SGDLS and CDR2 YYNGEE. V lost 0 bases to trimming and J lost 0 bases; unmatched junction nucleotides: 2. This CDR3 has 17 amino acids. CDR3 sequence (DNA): TGTGCCAGCAGCGTAGCTACTAGCGGGGCGAACACCGGGGAGCTGTTTTTT. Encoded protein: CASSVATSGANTGELFF.